These 25 T cell receptor beta chains came from one sample sequenced in a study of response to subunit inactivated influenza vaccine. TCRdb reprocessed the RT-PCR reads with MiXCR, giving one entry per CDR3 protein. The table shows approximately 530,000 distinct CDR3 sequences, with approximately 13% occurring only once. The sequencing used PBMCs from blood, collected roughly 47 days after vaccination. These receptors all stem from a man aged 45 to 65 who received an inactivated influenza vaccine.

The chain combines TRBV7-8 with TRBJ2-5, with TRBD2 matching over 10 bases. The germline V gene encodes CDR1 SGHVS and CDR2 FQNEAQ. The CDR3 spans 17 residues. V lost 2 bases, J lost 4 bases, and 10 bases stayed unmatched. The CDR3 reads CASSLNRLAGVLETQYF. CDR3 in DNA: TGTGCCAGCAGCTTAAATCGGCTAGCGGGAGTGTTAGAGACCCAGTACTTC.

The chain carries TRBV9 and TRBJ2-3; no clear D. V was pared by 0 bases and J by 1 base, with 12 bases between. CDR1 and CDR2 from the germline V gene are SGDLS and YYNGEE. This CDR3 is 16 amino acids long. Here the CDR3 reads CASSVGLAPRTDTQYF. CDR3 DNA sequence: TGTGCCAGCAGCGTAGGGCTGGCCCCGCGCACAGATACGCAGTATTTT.

This clonotype was observed many times. The chain uses TRBV28 and TRBJ2-7; 12 positions match TRBD2. Germline V gene sequence: CDR1 MDHEN, CDR2 SYDVKM. The CDR3 length is 14 residues. Losses at the gene ends were 5 bases for V and 6 bases for J; bases not matched to a gene: 5. CDR3 sequence: CASSPSGRAREQYF. CDR3 nucleotide sequence: TGTGCCAGCAGTCCTAGCGGGAGGGCGCGCGAGCAGTACTTC.

This clonotype appeared many times. V gene TRBV5-1 combines with J gene TRBJ2-7; D not resolved. The ends were cut back, 0 bases at V and 5 bases at J, with 6 bases in the middle. The CDR3 has 12 amino acids. Germline values: CDR1 SGHRS, CDR2 YFSETQ. The CDR3 coding sequence is TGCGCCAGCAGCTTGGAGGGTCACGAGCAGTACTTC. As protein: CASSLEGHEQYF.

This clonotype was counted ten times or more. The chain combines TRBV7-2 with TRBJ1-2, with D possibly TRBD1 on 5 matching bases. From germline, CDR1 is SGHTA and CDR2 FQGNSA. V lost 2 bases and J lost 8, with 12 bases in between. The CDR3 consists of 13 residues. The CDR3 here is CASSLSQGWGYTF. The CDR3 coding sequence is TGTGCCAGCAGCTTATCCCAGGGCTGGGGCTACACCTTC.

This clonotype was seen a few times. The rearrangement joins TRBV6-1 to TRBJ2-1; D gene uncertain. CDR1 is MNHNS and CDR2 is SASEGT in the germline V gene. Trimming pared 3 bases from V and 4 bases from J, leaving 7 bases between. The CDR3 is 13 amino acids. The CDR3 bases are TGTGCCAGCAGTGACCCCAGGTACAATGAGCAGTTCTTC. Its translation: CASSDPRYNEQFF.

This clonotype came up a few times. This chain joins TRBV7-9 and TRBJ2-1; D is tentatively TRBD1 or TRBD2 (5 bases each). V dropped 5 bases and J dropped 5 bases, with 16 bases sitting between them. CDR3 length: 15 amino acids. Germline CDR1 is SEHNR and CDR2 is FQNEAQ (reference sequence). CDR3 DNA sequence: TGTGCCAGCAGCCCCTACGGGACGGCCCACAATGAGCAGTTCTTC. Translation gives CASSPYGTAHNEQFF.

This clonotype was seen ten or more times. V gene TRBV10-3 combines with J gene TRBJ2-1; D is unresolved. CDR1 and CDR2 from the germline V gene are ENHRY and SYGVKD. The CDR3 covers 15 residues. V gave up 6 bases and J gave up 0 bases, with 12 bases separating them. The CDR3 is CAIREGRSSYNEQFF. The CDR3 bases are TGTGCCATCAGGGAAGGCAGGAGCTCCTACAATGAGCAGTTCTTC.

This clonotype was detected a few times. V is TRBV10-3 and J is TRBJ1-1, with D perhaps matching TRBD1 (5 bases). Germline CDR1 reads ENHRY; CDR2 reads SYGVKD. Deletions cut 3 bases from V and 1 base from J, with 18 bases between. CDR3 length: 17 amino acids. The CDR3 loop is CAISEFQRGLGNTEAFF. The CDR3 region has the DNA TGTGCCATCAGTGAATTTCAAAGGGGTCTCGGGAACACTGAAGCTTTCTTT.

The chain links TRBV10-1 to TRBJ2-7; 8 nucleotides align to TRBD2. CDR3 length equals 15 residues. The V gene's germline CDR1 is WNHNN and CDR2 SYGVQD (reference sequence). J gave up 6 bases and V 6 bases, and 13 bases lay outside the gene matches. DNA of the CDR3: TGCGCCAGCAGGGGTACTAGCGGCAGCGTGGGCGAGCAGTACTTC. Translating it yields CASRGTSGSVGEQYF.

This clonotype came up a few times. V is TRBV4-2 and J is TRBJ2-2; TRBD2 aligns across 14 bases. The V and J ends lost 4 bases and 6 bases, in that order; junction bases with no gene match: 7. CDR3 length: 17 residues. Germline V gene data show CDR1 as LGHNA and CDR2 as YNFKEQ. The CDR3 sequence: CASSPPGLAGVSGELFF. The DNA for the CDR3 is TGTGCCAGCAGCCCGCCGGGACTAGCGGGAGTGTCCGGGGAGCTGTTTTTT.

The chain uses TRBV11-2 and TRBJ2-7; TRBD1 agrees at 10 bases. The germline CDR1 and CDR2 sequences are SGHAT and FQNNGV. Losses at the gene ends were 3 bases for V and 7 bases for J; bases not matched to a gene: 6. The CDR3 is 14 residues long. The CDR3 sequence is CASSFLGQGREQYF. CDR3 coding DNA: TGTGCCAGCAGCTTTTTGGGACAGGGGCGAGAGCAGTACTTC. The variable domain in full, with the rest retrieved from reference TRBV11-2 and TRBJ2-7, is EAGVAQSPRYKIIEKRQSVAFWCNPISGHATLYWYQQILGQGPKLLIQFQNNGVVDDSQLPKDRFSAERLKGVDSTLKIQPAKLEDSAVYLCASSFLGQGREQYFGPGTRLTVT.

The gene calls are TRBV7-9 and TRBJ1-1; D uncertain. Germline V gives CDR1 SEHNR, CDR2 FQNEAQ (reference sequence). This CDR3 is built from 15 residues. Between the trimmed V and J ends, which lost 3 bases and 3 bases, there was a span of 14 bases. The CDR3 region is CASSFQRFLDTEAFF. The DNA for the CDR3 is TGTGCCAGCAGCTTTCAAAGGTTCCTGGACACTGAAGCTTTCTTT.

This chain uses TRBV28 with TRBJ2-5; a possible D gene is TRBD2 (7 bases). The CDR3 consists of 14 residues. CDR1 is MDHEN and CDR2 is SYDVKM in the germline V gene. Trimming took 8 bases from V and 4 from J, leaving 17 bases between them. CDR3: CASGGPGEGETQYF. CDR3 in DNA: TGTGCCAGCGGGGGGCCAGGGGAGGGAGAGACCCAGTACTTC.

This chain uses TRBV15 with TRBJ2-6, with D unresolved. V lost 6 bases and J lost 4, with 7 bases in between. This CDR3 has 13 residues. Germline CDR1 LNHNV, CDR2 YYDKDF (reference sequence). The CDR3 DNA sequence: TGTGCCACCAGGTCGGCGGGGGCCAACGTCCTGACTTTC. Encoded protein: CATRSAGANVLTF.

J is TRBJ2-5 and V is TRBV20-1; no firm D call. Germline V gene data show CDR1 as DFQATT and CDR2 as SNEGSKA (reference sequence). Trimming removed 7 bases at V and 0 bases at J, with 6 bases between. The CDR3 covers 11 residues. The CDR3 sequence is CSDPDQETQYF. The CDR3, as DNA: TGCAGTGATCCAGACCAAGAGACCCAGTACTTC.

This clonotype showed up just a few times. V usage is TRBV12-3 or TRBV12-4 and J usage is TRBJ1-6, with TRBD1 matching 8 bases. CDR3 length: 14 amino acids. V shed 6 bases and J 7 bases; nucleotides not matched to a gene: 5. CDR3 sequence (DNA): TGTGCCAGCAGGGTCGACAGGGGAAATTCACCCCTCCACTTT. Encoded protein: CASRVDRGNSPLHF.

This clonotype has only a few counts. V is TRBV12-3 or TRBV12-4 and J is TRBJ2-7, with D perhaps TRBD2 (6 bases). The CDR3 sequence is 14 residues long. V was cut by 5 bases and J by 3 bases, with 14 bases left in between. CDR3 in amino acids: CASSPGLGGYEQYF. In nucleotides, the CDR3 is TGTGCCAGCAGTCCTGGACTGGGGGGCTACGAGCAGTACTTC.

The chain couples TRBV20-1 to TRBJ2-1, with 7 positions matching TRBD1. Germline CDR1 and CDR2: DFQATT and SNEGSKA (reference sequence). The length of the CDR3 is 16 residues. V was pared by 7 bases and J by 0 bases, with 12 bases of the junction left unmatched. CDR3 sequence reads: CSVPLSGTVSYNEQFF. In DNA form, the CDR3 reads TGCAGTGTTCCCCTTTCCGGGACAGTCTCCTACAATGAGCAGTTCTTC.

Only a few counts were recorded for this clonotype. The junction departs from germline at one end; a sequencing error may be responsible. The gene calls are TRBV20-1 and TRBJ2-2; 13 bases align to TRBD2. From germline, CDR1 is DFQATT and CDR2 SNEGSKA (reference sequence). The CDR3 spans 14 residues. The CDR3 nucleotides are TGCAGTGGTAGACTAGCGGGAGGCACCGGGGAGCTGTTTTTT. It encodes CSGRLAGGTGELFF.

This clonotype was seen a few times. The chain couples TRBV7-9 to TRBJ1-6; TRBD1 might be the D (6 bases). CDR1 and CDR2 from the germline V gene are SEHNR and FQNEAQ (reference sequence). This CDR3 has 15 residues. The ends were cut back, 3 bases at V and 10 bases at J, with 16 bases in the middle. This chain's CDR3 is CASSFAGEILSPLHF. CDR3 DNA sequence: TGTGCCAGCAGCTTTGCAGGGGAGATTTTATCACCCCTCCACTTT.

The chain joins TRBV30 to TRBJ2-6, with D perhaps matching TRBD1 (5 bases). Germline CDR1 and CDR2: GTSNPN and SVGIG (reference sequence). Trimming left V 5 bases short and J 0 bases short, with 8 bases between. The CDR3 loop spans 14 amino acids. The CDR3 loop reads CAWAGFSGANVLTF. Here the CDR3 DNA reads TGTGCCTGGGCAGGGTTCTCTGGGGCCAACGTCCTGACTTTC.

The chain joins TRBV10-3 to TRBJ2-3, with 10 nucleotides matching TRBD2. Germline CDR1 and CDR2: ENHRY and SYGVKD. J was trimmed by 2 bases and V by 7 bases; bases with no gene match: 12. The CDR3 consists of 17 residues. This chain's CDR3 is CAITKGLLAGNTDTQYF. The CDR3 region has the DNA TGTGCCATCACAAAAGGGTTACTAGCGGGGAACACAGATACGCAGTATTTT.

As to this clonotype: The junction shows a germline mismatch at one end, possibly a read error. The genes are TRBV11-1 and TRBJ2-4, with D maybe TRBD1 (6 bases). The CDR3 covers 18 residues. In germline, CDR1 is SGHAT, CDR2 FQDESV (reference sequence). CDR3: CASSLAQWGQREKSIQYF. CDR3 coding DNA: TGTGCCAGCAGCTTAGCGCAATGGGGGCAGAGGGAAAAAAGCATTCAGTACTTC.

V usage is TRBV13 and J usage is TRBJ2-2; D tentatively reads TRBD1 or TRBD2 (5 bases each). The CDR3 is made up of 13 amino acids. Trimming took off 2 bases at V and 6 bases at J, with 7 bases between the two ends. CDR1 and CDR2 from the germline V gene are PRHDT and FYEKMQ (reference sequence). CDR3 sequence reads: CASSLLGAGELFF. The CDR3 bases are TGTGCCAGCAGCTTATTGGGGGCCGGGGAGCTGTTTTTT.